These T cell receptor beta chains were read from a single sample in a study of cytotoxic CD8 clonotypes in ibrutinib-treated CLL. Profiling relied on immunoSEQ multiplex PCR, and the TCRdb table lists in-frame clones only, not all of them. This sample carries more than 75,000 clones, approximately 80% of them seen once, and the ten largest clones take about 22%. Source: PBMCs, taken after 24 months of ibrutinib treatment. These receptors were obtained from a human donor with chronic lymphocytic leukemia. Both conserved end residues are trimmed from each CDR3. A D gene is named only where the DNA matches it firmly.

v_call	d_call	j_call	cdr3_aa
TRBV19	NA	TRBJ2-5	ASSITGLMSETQY
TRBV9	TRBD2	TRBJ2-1	ASSVAFGASGGSYNEQF
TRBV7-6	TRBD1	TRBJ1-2	ASRKGTGGADGYT
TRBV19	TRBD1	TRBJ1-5	ASSIGPQGGWSNQPQH
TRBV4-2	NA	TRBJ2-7	ASSQGTEITYEQY
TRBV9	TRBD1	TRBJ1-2	ASSSRTGGNNYGYT
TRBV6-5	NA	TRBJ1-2	ASSFFLGYGYT
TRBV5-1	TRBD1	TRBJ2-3	ASSTWKLTGSTDTQY
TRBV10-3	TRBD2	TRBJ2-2	AIQSSGGNTGELF
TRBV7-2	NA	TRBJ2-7	ASSPPEGVAVHEQY
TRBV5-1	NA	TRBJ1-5	ASSLGTGNQPQH
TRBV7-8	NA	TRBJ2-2	ASSPTRTGELF
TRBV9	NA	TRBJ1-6	ASSPSGQEGSPLH
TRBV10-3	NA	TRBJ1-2	AISESPGVNYGYT